One T cell receptor (beta chain) is described in this entry. The CDR3 covers 12 residues. Trimming cost V 5 bases and J 4 bases, with 9 bases left between them. Germline lookup yields CDR1 MDHEN and CDR2 SYDVKM. Original data processing: How many nucleated cells were present was estimated from reference gene primer amplification. Profiled with immunoSEQ multiplex PCR; TCRdb holds only in-frame clones, not every one. V and J calls plus clone size are reproduced from that table; the DNA served to infer D and trimming. The repertoire holds 150,000 to 200,000 clones, 80% to 90% seen once, with about 1.9% in the top ten. This sample was included in a study of blood T cell repertoires in COVID-19. Turning to the study itself: There were acute and convalescent COVID-19 samples, and they came from the United States, Italy and Spain. PBMCs, B-cell-depleted T cells, or T cells provided the cDNA or gDNA that made up the material.

The sequenced sample consisted of peripheral blood. The chain links TRBV28 to TRBJ2-7; a weak D match, TRBD2 (5 bases). The sequence came from a man aged 18 to 29 who had recovered from COVID-19. The CDR3 spells CASSGRPYEQYF. The CDR3 DNA sequence: TGTGCCAGCAGTGGGAGACCGTACGAGCAGTACTTC.